The entry below gives a single T cell receptor (beta chain) sequence along with its context. Antigen specificity is unknown. The protocol was immunoSEQ multiplex PCR, while the TCRdb copy is restricted to in-frame clones and leaves out a portion. Among 200,000 to 250,000 clones, 70% to 75% were seen once, and the ten largest hold about 6%. The data belong to a study of cytotoxic CD8 clonotypes in ibrutinib-treated CLL. Study overall: Response samples were taken after a median of approximately 11 months on treatment, range 6 to 36.

Study-wide results and limits: Stable or contracted on treatment, public clonotypes were also uncommon. Baseline levels were approached again at progression, after clonality had risen at ibrutinib response.

The trim removed 7 bases at V and 6 bases at J, leaving 7 bases unmatched. This CDR3 comprises 14 residues. The germline V gene encodes CDR1 MDHEN and CDR2 SYDVKM. This specimen was PBMCs, taken after 12 months of ibrutinib treatment. The sequence was collected from a human donor with chronic lymphocytic leukemia. The chain recombines TRBV28 with TRBJ1-2; 11 bases align to TRBD1. The CDR3 DNA sequence: TGTGCCAGCACCCTATGGACAGGGGGCCATGGCTACACCTTC. Translated: CASTLWTGGHGYTF.